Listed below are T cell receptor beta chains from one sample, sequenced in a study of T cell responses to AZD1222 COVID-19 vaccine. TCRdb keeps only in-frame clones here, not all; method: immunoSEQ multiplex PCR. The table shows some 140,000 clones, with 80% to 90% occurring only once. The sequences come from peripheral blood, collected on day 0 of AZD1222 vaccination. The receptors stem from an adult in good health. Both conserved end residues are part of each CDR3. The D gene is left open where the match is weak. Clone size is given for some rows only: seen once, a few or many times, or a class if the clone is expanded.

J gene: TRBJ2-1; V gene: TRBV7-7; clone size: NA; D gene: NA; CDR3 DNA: TGTGCCAGCAGCTTCGACAGCTACAATGAGCAGTTCTTC; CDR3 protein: CASSFDSYNEQFF
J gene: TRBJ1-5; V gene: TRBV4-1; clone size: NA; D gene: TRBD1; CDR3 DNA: TGCGCCAGCAGGGCCCAGGGGGAGGGCAATCAGCCCCAGCATTTT; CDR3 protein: CASRAQGEGNQPQHF
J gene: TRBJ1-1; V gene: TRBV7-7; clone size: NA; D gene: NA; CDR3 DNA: TGTGCCAGCATCTATACGATACAGAAGAACACTGAAGCTTTCTTT; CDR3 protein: CASIYTIQKNTEAFF
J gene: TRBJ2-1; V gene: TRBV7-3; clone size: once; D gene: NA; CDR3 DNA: TGTGCCAGCAGCTTAAACCACTTAGGAGAGCAGTTCTTC; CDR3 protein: CASSLNHLGEQFF
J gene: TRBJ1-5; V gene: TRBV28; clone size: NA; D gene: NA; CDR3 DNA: TGTGCCAGCAGTTTACCGGACGGAAGAGATTATAGCAATCAGCCCCAGCATTTT; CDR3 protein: CASSLPDGRDYSNQPQHF
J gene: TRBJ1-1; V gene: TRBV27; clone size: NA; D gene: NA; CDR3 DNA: TGTGCCAGCAGTTTATACCTGAACACTGAAGCTTTCTTT; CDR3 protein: CASSLYLNTEAFF
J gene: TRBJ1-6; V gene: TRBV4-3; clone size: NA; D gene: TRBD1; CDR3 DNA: TGCGCCAGCAGCCAAGAAGGGGGGACAGGGGACTATAATTCACCCCTCCACTTT; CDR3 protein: CASSQEGGTGDYNSPLHF
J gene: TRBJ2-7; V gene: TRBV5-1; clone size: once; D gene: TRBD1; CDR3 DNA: TGCGCCAGCGCCGGGACAGGGGGCTACTACGAGCAGTACTTC; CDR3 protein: CASAGTGGYYEQYF
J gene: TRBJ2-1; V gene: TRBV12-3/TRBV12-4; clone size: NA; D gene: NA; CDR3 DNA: TGTGCCAGCAGTTTACTTATCCATGAGCAGTTCTTC; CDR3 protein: CASSLLIHEQFF
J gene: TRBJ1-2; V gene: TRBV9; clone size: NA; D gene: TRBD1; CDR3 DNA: TGTGCCAGCAGCGTAGGTAGTTTTGCGGAGGGGGCGCGTGGCTACACCTTC; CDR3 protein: CASSVGSFAEGARGYTF
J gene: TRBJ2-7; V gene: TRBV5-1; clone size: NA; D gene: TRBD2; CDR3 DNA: TGCGCCAGCAGCCAACTAGCGGGCCTTTACGAGCAGTACTTC; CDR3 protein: CASSQLAGLYEQYF
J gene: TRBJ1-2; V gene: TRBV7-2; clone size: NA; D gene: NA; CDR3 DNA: TGTGCCAGCAGTTTAAGGAGCTATGGCTACACCTTC; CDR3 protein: CASSLRSYGYTF
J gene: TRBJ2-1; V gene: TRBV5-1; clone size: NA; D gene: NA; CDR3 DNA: TGCGCCAGCAGCTTGCGGGAGAGGGACAATGAGCAGTTCTTC; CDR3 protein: CASSLRERDNEQFF
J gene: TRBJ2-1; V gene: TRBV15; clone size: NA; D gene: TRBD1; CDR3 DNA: TGTGCCACCAGCAGTGGTTTAAGGACAGGGGGCCCCTACAATGAGCAGTTCTTC; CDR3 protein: CATSSGLRTGGPYNEQFF
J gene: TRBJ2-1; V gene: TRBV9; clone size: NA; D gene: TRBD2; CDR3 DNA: TGTGCCAGCAGCCGTGGGACTAGCGGGAGTTGGAATGAGCAGTTCTTC; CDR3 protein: CASSRGTSGSWNEQFF
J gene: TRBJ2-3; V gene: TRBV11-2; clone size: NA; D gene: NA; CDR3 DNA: TGTGCCAGCAGCTCTCATACAGTTCTGAGCACAGATACGCAGTATTTT; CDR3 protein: CASSSHTVLSTDTQYF
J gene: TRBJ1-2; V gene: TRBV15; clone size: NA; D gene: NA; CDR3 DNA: TGTGCCACCAGCAGGGGAGGACAGAGCCTATTGGGCTACACCTTC; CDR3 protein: CATSRGGQSLLGYTF
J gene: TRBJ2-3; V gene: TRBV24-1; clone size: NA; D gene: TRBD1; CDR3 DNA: TGTGCCACCCAAAGGGACAGGGCCACAGATACGCAGTATTTT; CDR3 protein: CATQRDRATDTQYF
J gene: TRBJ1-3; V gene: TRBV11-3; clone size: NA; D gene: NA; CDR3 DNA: TGTGCCAGCACCAAACAGTCCTCCTGGTCCGGAAACACCATATATTTT; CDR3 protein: CASTKQSSWSGNTIYF
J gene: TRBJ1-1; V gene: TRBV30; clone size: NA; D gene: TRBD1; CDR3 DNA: TGTGCCCGGGGGGCAGGGGGCCTAGGGGCTTTCTTT; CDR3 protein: CARGAGGLGAFF
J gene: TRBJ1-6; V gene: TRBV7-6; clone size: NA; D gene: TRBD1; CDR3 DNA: TGTGCCAGCAGCTTATCTGGACAGGCTGGCTCCTATAATTCACCCCTCCACTTT; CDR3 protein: CASSLSGQAGSYNSPLHF
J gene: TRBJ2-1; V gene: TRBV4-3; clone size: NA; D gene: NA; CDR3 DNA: TGCGCCAGCAGCCGGGGAACAGTGTACAATGAGCAGTTCTTC; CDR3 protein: CASSRGTVYNEQFF
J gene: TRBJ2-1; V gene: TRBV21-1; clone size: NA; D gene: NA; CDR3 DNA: TGTGCCAGCAGTGGCCAGGGAGGCAATGAGCAGTTCTTC; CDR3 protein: CASSGQGGNEQFF
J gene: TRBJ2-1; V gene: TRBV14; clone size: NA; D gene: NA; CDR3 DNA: TGTGCCAGCAGCCTGGGAGCTAGTACACTATACAATGAGCAGTTCTTC; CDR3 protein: CASSLGASTLYNEQFF
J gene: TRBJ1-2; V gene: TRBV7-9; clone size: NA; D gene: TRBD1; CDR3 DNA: TGTGCCAGCAGCCGACAGGGTGGGGGGAACTATGGCTACACCTTC; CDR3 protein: CASSRQGGGNYGYTF
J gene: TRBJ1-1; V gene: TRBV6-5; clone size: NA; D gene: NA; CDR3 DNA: TGTGCCAGCAGGGTGGACAGGAACACTGAAGCTTTCTTT; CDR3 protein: CASRVDRNTEAFF
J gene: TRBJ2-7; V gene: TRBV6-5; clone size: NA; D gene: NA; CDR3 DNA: TGTGCCAGCAGTTACAGTCGGAACAGTCAATACGAGCAGTACTTC; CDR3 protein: CASSYSRNSQYEQYF
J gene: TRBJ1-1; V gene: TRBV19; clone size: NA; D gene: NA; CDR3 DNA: TGTGCCAGTAGTAGGGGGAGCTCGAACACTGAAGCTTTCTTT; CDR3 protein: CASSRGSSNTEAFF